Detailed here is one T cell receptor beta chain. What it recognizes is unknown. This entry comes from a study of cytomegalovirus exposure and HLA in healthy donors. The CDR3 covers 15 residues. CDR1 is SGHRS, CDR2 YFSETQ, per germline. Losses at the gene ends were 0 bases for V and 1 base for J; bases not matched to a gene: 4. Study-wide results and limits: Several V segments, TRBV6-2 and TRBV6-3 among them, could not be told apart and were dropped. It was likely that a cluster of highly shared sequence variants was a sequencing artifact.

PCR primers comprised 60 Vbeta and 13 Jbeta primers. The repertoire was sequenced with immunoSEQ multiplex PCR; TCRdb's copy has only in-frame clones and lacks some. Here the sample spans about 240,000 clones, about 86% being singletons. The clonotype was recovered from a woman between 55 and 75 years old in good health and CMV-seropositive. The genes are TRBV5-1 and TRBJ2-7; 7 bases map to TRBD2. The sample was PBMCs. This CDR3 is CASSLDGRSSYEQYF. The DNA for the CDR3 is TGCGCCAGCAGCTTGGACGGGAGGAGTTCCTACGAGCAGTACTTC.